The 3 T cell receptor beta chains given below trace back to one sample, sequenced in a study of blood T cells in healthy people across ages. The use of a sample-barcoded 5' primer and a J-beta primer mix characterized a second PCR of about 7 to 12 cycles. MiXCR, applied by TCRdb to the 5' RACE reads, yields one record per CDR3 protein. The table lists hundreds of thousands of distinct CDR3 sequences, around two fifths of them singletons. Material: blood. Receptor source: a man aged 80 or over in good health.

The count of this clonotype is one. The chain recombines TRBV20-1 with TRBJ2-2; D remains unclear. The CDR3 extends over 15 amino acids. Germline V gene data show CDR1 as DFQATT and CDR2 as SNEGSKA (reference sequence). V lost 1 base to trimming and J lost 3 bases, with 12 bases between them. CDR3 residues: CSARVGQAYTGELFF. CDR3 nucleotides: TGCAGTGCTAGAGTGGGCCAGGCTTACACCGGGGAGCTGTTTTTT.

This clonotype was seen ten or more times. This chain joins TRBV28 and TRBJ1-2; a possible D gene is TRBD1 (5 bases). Trimming left V 1 base short and J 6 bases short, with 18 bases between. The CDR3 length is 16 residues. Germline V gives CDR1 MDHEN, CDR2 SYDVKM. CDR3 protein: CASSLFGREDTNGYTF. CDR3 nucleotides: TGTGCCAGCAGTTTATTCGGCAGGGAGGATACTAATGGCTACACCTTC.

CDR3 loop: CASSPPWQADIQYF. DNA for the CDR3: TGTGCCAGCAGCCCCCCGTGGCAAGCAGACATTCAGTACTTC. The chain recombines TRBV5-5 with TRBJ2-4; D uncertain. Trimming left V 4 bases short and J 8 bases short, with 16 bases between. This CDR3 is built from 14 residues. Per germline, CDR1 SGHKS and CDR2 YYEKEE (reference sequence).